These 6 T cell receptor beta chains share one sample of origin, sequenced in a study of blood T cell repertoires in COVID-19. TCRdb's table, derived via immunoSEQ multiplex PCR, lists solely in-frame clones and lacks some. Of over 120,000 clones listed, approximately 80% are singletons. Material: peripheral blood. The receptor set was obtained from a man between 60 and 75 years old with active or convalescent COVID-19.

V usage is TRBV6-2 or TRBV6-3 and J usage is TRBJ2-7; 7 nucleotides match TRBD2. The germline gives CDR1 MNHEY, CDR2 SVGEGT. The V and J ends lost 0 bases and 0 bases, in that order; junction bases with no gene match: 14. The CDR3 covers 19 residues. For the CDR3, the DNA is TGTGCCAGCAGTTACTCGGTATCTGGGGGGGATACTTTCTCCTACGAGCAGTACGTC. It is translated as CASSYSVSGGDTFSYEQYV.

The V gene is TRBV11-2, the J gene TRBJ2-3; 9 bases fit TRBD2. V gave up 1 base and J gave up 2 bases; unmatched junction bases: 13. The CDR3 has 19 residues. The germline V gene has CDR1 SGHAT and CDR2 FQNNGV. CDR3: CASSLVASGTHLITDTQYF. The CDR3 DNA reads TGTGCCAGCAGCTTAGTTGCTAGCGGGACCCACCTGATCACAGATACGCAGTATTTT.

CDR3 sequence: CASSREGRDNEQFF. CDR3 sequence (DNA): TGTGCCAGTAGTCGGGAGGGCCGCGACAATGAGCAGTTCTTC. This chain uses TRBV19 with TRBJ2-1; 8 bases are a match to TRBD2. V lost 5 bases, J lost 5 bases, and 5 bases stayed unmatched. The CDR3 contains 14 residues. From germline, CDR1 is LNHDA and CDR2 SQIVND (reference sequence).

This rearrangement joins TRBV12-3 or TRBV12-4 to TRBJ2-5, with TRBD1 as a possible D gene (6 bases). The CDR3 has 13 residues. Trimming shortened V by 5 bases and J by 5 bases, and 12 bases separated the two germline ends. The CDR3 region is CASSTGPRETQYF. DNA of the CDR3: TGTGCCAGCAGTACAGGGCCGCGGGAGACCCAGTACTTC.

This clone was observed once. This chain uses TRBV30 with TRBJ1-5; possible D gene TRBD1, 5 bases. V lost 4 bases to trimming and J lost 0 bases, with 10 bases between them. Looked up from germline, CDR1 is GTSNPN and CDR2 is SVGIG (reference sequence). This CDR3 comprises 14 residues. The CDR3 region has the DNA TGTGCCTGGAAGGGACTGAATAGCAATCAGCCCCAGCATTTT. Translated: CAWKGLNSNQPQHF.

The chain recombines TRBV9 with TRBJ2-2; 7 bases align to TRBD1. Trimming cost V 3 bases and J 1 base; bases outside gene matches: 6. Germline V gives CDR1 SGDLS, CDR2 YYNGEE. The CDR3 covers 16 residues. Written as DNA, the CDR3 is TGTGCCAGCAGCGCCCAGGGGACAGTGAACACCGGGGAGCTGTTTTTT. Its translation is CASSAQGTVNTGELFF.